The next 26 T cell receptor beta chains were all read from a single sample in a study of cytomegalovirus exposure and HLA in healthy donors. Use of 60 Vbeta and 13 Jbeta primers characterized the PCR. Method: immunoSEQ multiplex PCR; TCRdb's copy keeps in-frame clones and lacks some. The sample consists of some 180,000 clones, approximately 84% of them appearing once. The sequenced sample was PBMCs. These receptors were taken from a girl aged 10 to 17 in good health and CMV-seropositive.

This chain connects TRBV11-3 to TRBJ2-3, with 11 bases lining up with TRBD1. The CDR3 has 17 residues. The germline V gene has CDR1 SGHNT and CDR2 YENEEA. V lost 4 bases, J lost 4 bases, and 10 bases stayed unmatched. The CDR3 bases are TGTGCCAGCAGCTCAGGACAGGGGGCGCGTTGGGCAGATACGCAGTATTTT. It codes for CASSSGQGARWADTQYF. Full variable domain (rest looked up from reference TRBV11-3 and TRBJ2-3): EAGVVQSPRYKIIEKKQPVAFWCNPISGHNTLYWYLQNLGQGPELLIRYENEEAVDDSQLPKDRFSAERLKGVDSTLKIQPAELGDSAVYLCASSSGQGARWADTQYFGPGTRLTVL.

The V call is TRBV5-1, the J call TRBJ1-1; D is unresolved. Deletions cut 5 bases from V and 0 bases from J, with 8 bases between. The V gene's germline CDR1 is SGHRS and CDR2 YFSETQ. There are 13 residues in the CDR3. Here the CDR3 reads CASSRTLNTEAFF. DNA for the CDR3: TGCGCCAGCAGTCGGACTTTGAACACTGAAGCTTTCTTT.

The chain recombines TRBV6-5 with TRBJ2-2; a weak D match, TRBD1 (6 bases). CDR1 MNHEY and CDR2 SVGAGI come from the germline V gene. Trimming took off 7 bases at V and 4 bases at J, with 13 bases between the two ends. The CDR3 totals 14 residues. The CDR3 DNA follows: TGTGCCAGCACCCGACAGGCGGGCACCGGGGAGCTGTTTTTT. Translating gives CASTRQAGTGELFF.

The chain carries TRBV25-1 and TRBJ2-7; TRBD1 matches at 7 bases. Germline CDR1 MGHDK, CDR2 SYGVNS. CDR3 length: 15 amino acids. The junction had 7 bases not matched to a gene; V was cut back by 3 bases and J by 2 bases. The CDR3 region has the DNA TGTGCCAGCAGTGATCCTGGACAGGCCCCCTACGAGCAGTACTTC. Protein product: CASSDPGQAPYEQYF.

The chain recombines TRBV29-1 with TRBJ2-6; the match to TRBD1 covers 9 bases. The germline CDR1 and CDR2 sequences are SQVTM and ANQGSEA. V was clipped by 1 base and J by 4 bases; unmatched bases: 2. The CDR3 is 15 amino acids. This CDR3 is CSVEGTGVGANVLTF. For the CDR3, the DNA is TGCAGCGTTGAAGGGACAGGGGTCGGGGCCAACGTCCTGACTTTC.

The rearrangement links TRBV2 to TRBJ2-5; 9 bases line up with TRBD1. The tail of the sequence fits TRBJ2-7 better, so the J call may be wrong. The germline V gene has CDR1 SNHLY and CDR2 FYNNEI. The CDR3 extends over 14 amino acids. The CDR3 region is CASKARDRVHEQYF. The CDR3 DNA is TGTGCCAGTAAGGCCCGGGACAGGGTCCACGAGCAGTACTTC.

This clone was seen only once. The chain combines TRBV7-9 with TRBJ2-7, with D maybe TRBD2 (6 bases). This CDR3 has 15 amino acids. The germline V gene has CDR1 SEHNR and CDR2 FQNEAQ (reference sequence). V dropped 1 base and J dropped 5 bases, with 15 bases sitting between them. CDR3 DNA: TGTGCCAGCAGCTTAGTGGGAGGTGGGGTGCACGAGCAGTACTTC. It specifies CASSLVGGGVHEQYF.

This clone was seen a handful of times. The chain combines TRBV6-5 with TRBJ2-4, with D possibly matching TRBD2 (6 bases). The CDR3 is 15 amino acids. Between the trimmed V and J ends, which lost 3 bases and 8 bases, there was a span of 17 bases. Germline CDR1 reads MNHEY; CDR2 reads SVGAGI. CDR3 bases: TGTGCCAGCAGTTATGGCCCAGCGGGTTTAGACATTCAGTACTTC. It specifies CASSYGPAGLDIQYF.

The chain links TRBV27 to TRBJ2-7; TRBD1 matches 7 bases. The germline CDR1 and CDR2 sequences are MNHEY and SMNVEV (reference sequence). The CDR3 sequence is 16 residues long. V trimming: 4 bases; J trimming: 3 bases; junction bases outside the gene matches: 12. Here the CDR3 reads CASSSIKQGWDYEQYF. The CDR3 DNA sequence: TGTGCCAGCAGTTCTATTAAACAGGGGTGGGACTACGAGCAGTACTTC.

Worth noting for this clone: The CDR3 does not close with the conserved phenylalanine or tryptophan, likely indicating a read error. No DNA is shown, since the ends of the CDR3 on it are uncertain; the CDR3 is the one TCRdb lists. The gene calls are TRBV30 and TRBJ1-1; whether TRBD1, the table's D call, matches the DNA was not checked. The length of the CDR3 is 12 amino acids, counting both ends. The germline gives CDR1 GTSNPN, CDR2 SVGIG (reference sequence). This CDR3 reads CAWRVDSREVGC.

This clone was observed a single time. Other DNA sequences in this sample translate to the same CDR3. The chain links TRBV7-2 to TRBJ2-5, with 15 nucleotides matching TRBD2. Germline V gene data show CDR1 as SGHTA and CDR2 as FQGNSA. J was trimmed by 2 bases and V by 5 bases; bases with no gene match: 3. This CDR3 has 16 residues. The CDR3 loop reads CASSLGLAGGQETQYF. Written as DNA, the CDR3 is TGTGCCAGCAGCCTGGGACTAGCGGGAGGACAAGAGACCCAGTACTTC. Looking up the rest from reference TRBV7-2 and TRBJ2-5 gives the full variable domain: GAGVSQSPSNKVTEKGKDVELRCDPISGHTALYWYRQSLGQGLEFLIYFQGNSAPDKSGLPSDRFSAERTGGSVSTLTIQRTQQEDSAVYLCASSLGLAGGQETQYFGPGTRLLVL.

The chain joins TRBV5-6 to TRBJ1-2, with D possibly matching TRBD1 (5 bases). This CDR3 region has 13 residues. CDR1 is SGHDT and CDR2 is YYEEEE in the germline V gene. The V and J ends lost 0 bases and 6 bases respectively, with 9 bases between them. CDR3 region: CASSLGAGDGYTF. The CDR3 nucleotides read TGTGCCAGCAGCTTGGGGGCGGGGGATGGCTACACCTTC.

The chain combines TRBV6-5 with TRBJ1-2, with 7 bases aligning to TRBD1. Losses at the gene ends were 6 bases for V and 4 bases for J; bases not matched to a gene: 5. The germline V gene encodes CDR1 MNHEY and CDR2 SVGAGI. The CDR3 covers 13 residues. The CDR3 DNA reads TGTGCCAGCAGCTCCAGGGACAGCTATGGCTACACCTTC. Its protein product is CASSSRDSYGYTF.

This chain uses TRBV7-9 with TRBJ2-7; a weak D match, TRBD1 (5 bases). The CDR3 is made up of 15 amino acids. V lost 4 bases and J lost 2, with 15 bases in between. The germline gives CDR1 SEHNR, CDR2 FQNEAQ (reference sequence). CDR3 residues: CASSSDNLPPYEQYF. In nucleotides, the CDR3 is TGTGCCAGCAGCTCGGACAACCTACCTCCCTACGAGCAGTACTTC.

A single count supports this clone. The J gene is TRBJ2-5, the V gene TRBV19; no definite D call. V lost 1 base, J lost 4 bases, and 16 bases lay in between. CDR1 and CDR2 from the germline V gene are LNHDA and SQIVND (reference sequence). The CDR3 length is 16 residues. The CDR3, as DNA: TGTGCCAGTAGTATAGCCCGAGGTGCGGTAGGAGAGACCCAGTACTTC. Amino acids: CASSIARGAVGETQYF. Together with reference TRBV19 and TRBJ2-5, the CDR3 gives the full variable domain: DGGITQSPKYLFRKEGQNVTLSCEQNLNHDAMYWYRQDPGQGLRLIYYSQIVNDFQKGDIAEGYSVSREKKESFPLTVTSAQKNPTAFYLCASSIARGAVGETQYFGPGTRLLVL.

V usage is TRBV11-2 and J usage is TRBJ1-1; D perhaps matches TRBD1 (5 bases). Germline V gene data show CDR1 as SGHAT and CDR2 as FQNNGV. This CDR3 comprises 14 residues. Trimming left V 10 bases short and J 0 bases short, with 15 bases between. The CDR3 region has the DNA TGTGCCACCGGAGGGATGGGGCTGAACACTGAAGCTTTCTTT. It codes for CATGGMGLNTEAFF.

This chain joins TRBV6-5 and TRBJ2-2; D may be TRBD2 (6 bases). The germline V and J ends were trimmed by 2 bases and 5 bases, with 12 bases remaining between them. CDR3 size: 15 residues. CDR1 and CDR2 (germline): MNHEY, SVGAGI. The CDR3 DNA sequence: TGTGCCAGCAGTTACGAAGGAGGGAGGACCGGGGAGCTGTTTTTT. It is translated as CASSYEGGRTGELFF.

This chain uses TRBV14 with TRBJ2-7; 7 positions match TRBD2. Germline CDR1 SGHDN, CDR2 FVKESK. The CDR3 totals 16 residues. With V trimmed by 0 bases and J by 0 bases, 5 bases remained unmatched. The CDR3 region has the DNA TGTGCCAGCAGCCAAGATCTGGGCGGGGGCTCCTACGAGCAGTACTTC. It yields the protein CASSQDLGGGSYEQYF.

This clone occurred once. V is TRBV7-6 and J is TRBJ1-3; D gene uncertain. Germline CDR1 reads SGHVS; CDR2 reads FNYEAQ. This CDR3 has 12 amino acids. The V end lost 6 bases, the J end lost 4 bases, and 7 bases lay between the germline ends. CDR3 region: CASSPHGNTIYF. The CDR3 nucleotides read TGTGCCAGCAGTCCACACGGAAACACCATATATTTT. Full variable domain (remainder filled in from reference TRBV7-6 and TRBJ1-3): GAGVSQSPRYKVTKRGQDVALRCDPISGHVSLYWYRQALGQGPEFLTYFNYEAQQDKSGLPNDRFSAERPEGSISTLTIQRTEQRDSAMYRCASSPHGNTIYFGEGSWLTVV.

The rearrangement uses TRBV25-1 and TRBJ2-7; the D is unclear. Germline V CDR1 and CDR2: MGHDK, SYGVNS. Between the trimmed V and J ends, which lost 1 base and 0 bases, there was a span of 19 bases. This CDR3 contains 18 residues. The CDR3 DNA sequence: TGTGCCAGCAGTGAATTAGGAGTTGGAGCGAGAAGCTCCTACGAGCAGTACTTC. This codes for CASSELGVGARSSYEQYF.

V is TRBV18 and J is TRBJ1-2, with 7 positions matching TRBD1. Germline trimming cut 10 bases from V and 8 bases from J; bases unmatched to any gene: 16. The CDR3 runs to 14 residues. Germline V gene lookup returns CDR1 KGHSH and CDR2 LQKENI. The CDR3 sequence: CATSLQGTEDGYTF. The CDR3 DNA reads as TGTGCCACTTCCCTACAGGGGACTGAAGACGGCTACACCTTC.

This clone was observed a handful of times. V usage is TRBV18 and J usage is TRBJ1-3; D is unresolved. V lost 6 bases and J 0 bases, leaving 6 bases between the germline ends. The length of the CDR3 is 13 residues. Germline assignment: CDR1 KGHSH and CDR2 LQKENI. DNA for the CDR3: TGTGCCAGCTCTCAGGACTCTGGAAACACCATATATTTT. It translates to CASSQDSGNTIYF.

The genes are TRBV5-6 and TRBJ2-1; TRBD1 agrees at 7 bases. This CDR3 is built from 15 residues. The junction had 7 bases not matched to a gene; V was cut back by 0 bases and J by 7 bases. Germline lookup yields CDR1 SGHDT and CDR2 YYEEEE. For the CDR3, the DNA is TGTGCCAGCAGCTTGGGTACAGGGGTCTGGAATGAGCAGTTCTTC. This gives the protein CASSLGTGVWNEQFF.

The chain has TRBV5-1 and TRBJ2-5, with D possibly matching TRBD2 (6 bases). The tail of the sequence fits TRBJ2-7 better, so the J call may be wrong. This CDR3 has 14 amino acids. CDR1 is SGHRS, CDR2 YFSETQ, per germline. The CDR3 coding sequence is TGCGCCAGTACTAAGGGAGGCACCCCCTACGAGCAGTACTTC. It encodes CASTKGGTPYEQYF.

The chain employs TRBV30 and TRBJ2-3; 8 bases agree with TRBD1. Unmatched junction bases numbered 8, after V lost 3 bases and J lost 6 bases. This CDR3 contains 14 residues. Germline V lookup: CDR1 GTSNPN, CDR2 SVGIG (reference sequence). Here the CDR3 DNA reads TGTGCCTGGAGCAGGGGGCCTGGTTCGGATACGCAGTATTTT. This codes for CAWSRGPGSDTQYF. The full variable domain, in which reference TRBV30 and TRBJ2-3 provide the parts outside the CDR3, is SQTIHQWPATLVQPVGSPLSLECTVEGTSNPNLYWYRQAAGRGLQLLFYSVGIGQISSEVPQNLSASRPQDRQFILSSKKLLLSDSGFYLCAWSRGPGSDTQYFGPGTRLTVL.

This sequence joins TRBV6-5 and TRBJ2-5; D call uncertain. V lost 4 bases and J lost 7, with 16 bases in between. Germline V gene lookup returns CDR1 MNHEY and CDR2 SVGAGI. CDR3 length: 14 amino acids. The CDR3 loop reads CASSSNLGTGTQYF. CDR3 DNA: TGTGCCAGCAGTTCGAACCTAGGCACCGGGACCCAGTACTTC.